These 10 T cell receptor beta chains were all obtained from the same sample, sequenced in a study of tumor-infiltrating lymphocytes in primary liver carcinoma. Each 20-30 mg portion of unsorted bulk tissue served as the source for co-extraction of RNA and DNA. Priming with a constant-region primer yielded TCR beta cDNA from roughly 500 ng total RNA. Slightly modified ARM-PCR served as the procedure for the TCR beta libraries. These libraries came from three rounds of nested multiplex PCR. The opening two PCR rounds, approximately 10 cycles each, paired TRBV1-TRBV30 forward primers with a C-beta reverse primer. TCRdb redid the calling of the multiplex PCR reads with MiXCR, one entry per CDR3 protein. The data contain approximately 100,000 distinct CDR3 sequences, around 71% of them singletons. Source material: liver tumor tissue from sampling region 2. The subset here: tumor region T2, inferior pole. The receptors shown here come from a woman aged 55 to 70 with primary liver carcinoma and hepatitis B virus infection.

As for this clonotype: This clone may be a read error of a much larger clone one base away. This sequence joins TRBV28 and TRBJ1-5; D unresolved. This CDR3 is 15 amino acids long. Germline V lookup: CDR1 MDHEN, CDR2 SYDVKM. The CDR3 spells CASSFRRSSNQPQQF. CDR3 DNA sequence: TGTGCCAGCAGTTTCCGAAGGTCCAGCAATCAGCCCCAGCAATTT. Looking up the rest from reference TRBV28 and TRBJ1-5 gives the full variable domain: DVKVTQSSRYLVKRTGEKVFLECVQDMDHENMFWYRQDPGLGLRLIYFSYDVKMKEKGDIPEGYSVSREKKERFSLILESASTNQTSMYLCASSFRRSSNQPQQFGDGTRLSIL.

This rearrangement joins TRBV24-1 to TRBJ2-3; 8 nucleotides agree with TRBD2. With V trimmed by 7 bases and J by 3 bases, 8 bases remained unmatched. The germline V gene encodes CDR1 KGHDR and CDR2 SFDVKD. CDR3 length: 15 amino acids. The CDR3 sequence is CATSNSGIGTDTQYF. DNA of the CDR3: TGTGCCACCAGCAATAGCGGGATCGGAACAGATACGCAGTATTTT.

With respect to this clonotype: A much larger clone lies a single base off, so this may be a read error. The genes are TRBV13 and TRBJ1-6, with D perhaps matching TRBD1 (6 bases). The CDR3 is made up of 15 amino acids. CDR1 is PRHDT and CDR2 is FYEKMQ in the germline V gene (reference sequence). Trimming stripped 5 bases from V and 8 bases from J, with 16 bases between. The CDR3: CASSADGGQDSPLHF. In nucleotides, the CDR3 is TGTGCCAGCAGCGCGGACGGGGGGCAGGATTCACCCCTCCACTTT.

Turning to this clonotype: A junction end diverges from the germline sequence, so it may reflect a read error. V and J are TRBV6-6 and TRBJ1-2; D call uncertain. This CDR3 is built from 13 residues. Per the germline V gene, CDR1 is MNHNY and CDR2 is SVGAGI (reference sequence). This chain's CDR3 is CASTYISNYGHTF. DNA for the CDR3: TGTGCCAGCACTTATATTAGCAACTATGGCCACACCTTC.

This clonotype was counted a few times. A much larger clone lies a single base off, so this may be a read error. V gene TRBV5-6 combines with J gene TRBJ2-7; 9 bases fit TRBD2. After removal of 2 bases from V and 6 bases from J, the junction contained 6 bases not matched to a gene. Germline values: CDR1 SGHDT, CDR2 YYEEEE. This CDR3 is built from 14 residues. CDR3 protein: CASSFAAGGCEQYF. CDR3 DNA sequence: TGTGCCAGCAGCTTTGCAGCGGGAGGTTGCGAGCAGTACTTC.

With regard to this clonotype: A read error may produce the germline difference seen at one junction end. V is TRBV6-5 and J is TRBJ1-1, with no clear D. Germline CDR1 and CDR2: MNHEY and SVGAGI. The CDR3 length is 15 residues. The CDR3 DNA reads TGTGCCGGCAGTTACGCATTGGCGGGGAACACTGAAGCTTTCTTT. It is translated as CAGSYALAGNTEAFF.

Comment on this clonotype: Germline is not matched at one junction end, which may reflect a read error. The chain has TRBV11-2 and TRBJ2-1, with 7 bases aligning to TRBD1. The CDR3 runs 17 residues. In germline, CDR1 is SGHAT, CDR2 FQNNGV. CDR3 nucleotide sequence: TGTGCCAGCAGCCTACGACCGGGACAGAAATTCTACGATGAGCAGTTCTTC. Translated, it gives CASSLRPGQKFYDEQFF.

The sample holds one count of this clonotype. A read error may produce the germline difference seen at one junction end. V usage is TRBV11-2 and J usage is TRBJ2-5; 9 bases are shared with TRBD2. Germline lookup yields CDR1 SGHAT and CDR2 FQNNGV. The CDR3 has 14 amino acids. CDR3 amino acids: CASSFSGRTETQYF. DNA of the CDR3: TGTGCCAGTAGCTTCAGCGGGAGGACGGAGACCCAGTACTTC. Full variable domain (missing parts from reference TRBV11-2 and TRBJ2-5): EAGVAQSPRYKIIEKRQSVAFWCNPISGHATLYWYQQILGQGPKLLIQFQNNGVVDDSQLPKDRFSAERLKGVDSTLKIQPAKLEDSAVYLCASSFSGRTETQYFGPGTRLLVL.

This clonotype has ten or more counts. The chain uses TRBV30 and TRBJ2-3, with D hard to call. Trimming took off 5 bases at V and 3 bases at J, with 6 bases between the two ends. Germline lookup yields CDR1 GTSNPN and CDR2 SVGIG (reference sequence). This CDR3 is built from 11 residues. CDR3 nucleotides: TGTGCCTGGTCCCTTACAGATACGCAGTATTTT. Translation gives CAWSLTDTQYF.

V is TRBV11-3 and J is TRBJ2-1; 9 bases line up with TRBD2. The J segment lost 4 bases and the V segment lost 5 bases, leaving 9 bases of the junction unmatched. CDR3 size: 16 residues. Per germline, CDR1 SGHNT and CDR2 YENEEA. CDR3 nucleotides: TGTGCCAGCAGCGAGACTAGCGGAGGCCGATACAATGAGCAGTTCTTC. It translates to CASSETSGGRYNEQFF.